This T cell receptor (beta chain) was identified in a study of cytomegalovirus exposure and HLA in healthy donors. Across the study: Caucasian-associated ancestry cluster membership applied to around 76% of around 400 genotyped donors.

In regard to this clone: The antigen remains undetermined.

The PCR employed 60 Vbeta primers together with 13 Jbeta primers. Using immunoSEQ multiplex PCR, the repertoire was profiled, and TCRdb retains in-frame clones only, with some absent. Of 85,000 to 100,000 clones listed, roughly 83% are singletons. Whole-study findings and limits: Beyond CMV serostatus, there was no information to go on about immune exposure.

V lost 7 bases, J lost 3 bases, and 10 bases lay in between. There are 12 residues in the CDR3. Germline values: CDR1 SNHLY, CDR2 FYNNEI. This TCR was recovered from a male donor in good health and CMV-seropositive. Sequencing was done on a sample of PBMCs. This chain connects TRBV2 to TRBJ2-7; D perhaps matches TRBD1 (5 bases). CDR3 sequence reads: CASKRQGYEQYF. CDR3 nucleotide sequence: TGTGCCAGCAAGAGGCAGGGCTACGAGCAGTACTTC.